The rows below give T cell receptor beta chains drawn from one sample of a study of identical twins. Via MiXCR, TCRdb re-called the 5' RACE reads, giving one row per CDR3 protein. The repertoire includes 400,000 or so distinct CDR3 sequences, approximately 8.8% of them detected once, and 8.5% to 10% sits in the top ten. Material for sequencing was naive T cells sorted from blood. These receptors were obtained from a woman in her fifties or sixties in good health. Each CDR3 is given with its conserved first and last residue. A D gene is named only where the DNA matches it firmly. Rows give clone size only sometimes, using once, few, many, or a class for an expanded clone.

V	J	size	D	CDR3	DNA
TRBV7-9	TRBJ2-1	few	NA	CASNENSYNEQFF	TGTGCCAGCAACGAAAACTCCTACAATGAGCAGTTCTTC
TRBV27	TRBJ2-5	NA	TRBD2	CASSSISGEGIKETQYF	TGTGCCAGCAGTTCCATTTCCGGGGAGGGGATCAAAGAGACCCAGTACTTC
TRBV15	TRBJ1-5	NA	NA	CATSRDVGGPQHF	TGTGCCACCAGCAGAGATGTGGGTGGGCCCCAGCATTTT
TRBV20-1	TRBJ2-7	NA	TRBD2	CSALSGRAAYF	TGCAGTGCTCTTAGCGGGAGGGCCGCGTACTTC
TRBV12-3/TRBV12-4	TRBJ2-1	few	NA	CASSRGQANEQFF	TGTGCCAGCAGTAGGGGACAAGCAAATGAGCAGTTCTTC
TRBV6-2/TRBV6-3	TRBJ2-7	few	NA	CASSYFQGKQYF	TGTGCCAGCAGTTATTTCCAGGGGAAGCAGTACTTC
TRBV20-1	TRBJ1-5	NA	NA	CSAGDLGSNQPQHF	TGCAGTGCTGGGGACCTAGGGAGCAATCAGCCCCAGCATTTT
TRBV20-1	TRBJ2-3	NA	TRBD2	CSAAGTSETDTQYF	TGCAGTGCTGCGGGGACTAGCGAGACAGATACGCAGTATTTT
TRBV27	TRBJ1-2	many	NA	CASRGQEGYGYTF	TGTGCCAGCAGGGGGCAGGAGGGCTATGGCTACACCTTC
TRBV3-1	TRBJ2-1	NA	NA	CASSQDMAATYNEQFF	TGTGCCAGCAGCCAAGATATGGCGGCCACATACAATGAGCAGTTCTTC
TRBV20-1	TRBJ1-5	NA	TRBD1	CSARGGQGFQPQHF	TGCAGTGCTAGAGGGGGACAGGGCTTTCAGCCCCAGCATTTT
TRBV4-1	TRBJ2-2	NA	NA	CASSTANTGELFF	TGCGCCAGCAGCACCGCAAACACCGGGGAGCTGTTTTTT
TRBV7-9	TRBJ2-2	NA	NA	CASSLPWAGTGELFF	TGTGCCAGCAGCCTCCCCTGGGCGGGCACCGGGGAGCTGTTTTTT
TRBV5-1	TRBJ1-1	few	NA	CASLDRTGEAFF	TGCGCCAGCTTAGACAGAACAGGGGAAGCTTTCTTT
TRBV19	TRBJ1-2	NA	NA	CASSKRSDPNYGYTF	TGTGCCAGTAGTAAAAGGAGCGATCCCAACTATGGCTACACCTTC
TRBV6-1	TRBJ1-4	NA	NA	CASSLGRRLEKLFF	TGTGCCAGCAGTTTGGGCCGCCGACTTGAAAAACTGTTTTTT
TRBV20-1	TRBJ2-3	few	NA	CSATGSLSTDTQYF	TGCAGTGCAACAGGGTCCCTTTCCACAGATACGCAGTATTTT
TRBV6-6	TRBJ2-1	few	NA	CASMDFPYNEQFF	TGTGCCAGCATGGACTTTCCATACAATGAGCAGTTCTTC
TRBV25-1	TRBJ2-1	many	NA	CARGGLPTNEQFF	TGTGCCAGAGGGGGACTCCCCACGAATGAGCAGTTCTTC
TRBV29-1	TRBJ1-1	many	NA	CSVVRGNTEAFF	TGCAGCGTTGTCCGGGGGAACACTGAAGCTTTCTTT
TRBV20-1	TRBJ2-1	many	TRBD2	CSARVSGFGEFF	TGCAGTGCTAGGGTTAGCGGGTTTGGGGAGTTCTTC
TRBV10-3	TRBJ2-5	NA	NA	CAISGGPQETQYF	TGTGCCATCAGTGGGGGGCCCCAGGAGACCCAGTACTTC
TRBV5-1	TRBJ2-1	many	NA	CASSPPGDEQFF	TGCGCCAGCAGCCCCCCCGGGGATGAGCAGTTCTTC
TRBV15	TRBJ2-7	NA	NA	CATSSSETYEQYF	TGTGCCACCAGCTCTAGCGAGACCTACGAGCAGTACTTC
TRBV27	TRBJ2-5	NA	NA	CASSGRDISNQYF	TGTGCCAGCAGTGGTCGGGACATTTCAAACCAGTACTTC
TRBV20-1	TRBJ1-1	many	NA	CSAQTGRYTEAFF	TGCAGTGCGCAGACAGGCCGATACACTGAAGCTTTCTTT
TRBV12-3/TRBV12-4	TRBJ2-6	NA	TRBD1	CASSLARGTGPSGANVLTF	TGTGCCAGCAGTTTAGCCAGGGGGACAGGACCCTCTGGGGCCAACGTCCTGACTTTC
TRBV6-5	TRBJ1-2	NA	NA	CASSQVGGYGYTF	TGTGCCAGCAGCCAGGTCGGAGGGTATGGCTACACCTTC
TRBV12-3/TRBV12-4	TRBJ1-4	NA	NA	CASSFRRGANEKLFF	TGTGCCAGCAGTTTCCGAAGGGGGGCTAATGAAAAACTGTTTTTT
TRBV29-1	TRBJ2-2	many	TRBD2	CSVEDLSGGTGELFF	TGCAGCGTTGAAGATCTCAGCGGGGGGACCGGGGAGCTGTTTTTT
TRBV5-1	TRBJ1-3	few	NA	CASSLSGIGNTIYF	TGCGCCAGCAGCTTGTCCGGAATTGGAAACACCATATATTTT
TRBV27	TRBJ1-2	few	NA	CASSFLGVKDGYTF	TGTGCCAGCAGTTTCTTAGGAGTGAAGGATGGCTACACCTTC
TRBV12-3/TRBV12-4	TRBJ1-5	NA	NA	CASRGPPNQPQHF	TGTGCCAGCAGGGGCCCCCCTAATCAGCCCCAGCATTTT
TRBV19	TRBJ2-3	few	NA	CASSPPGNTQYF	TGTGCCAGTAGTCCCCCGGGGAATACGCAGTATTTT
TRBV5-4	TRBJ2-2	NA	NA	CASSPGLLTTGELFF	TGTGCCAGCAGCCCGGGGCTCCTTACCACCGGGGAGCTGTTTTTT
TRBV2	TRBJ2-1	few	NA	CASSEKQFF	TGTGCCAGCAGTGAAAAGCAGTTCTTC
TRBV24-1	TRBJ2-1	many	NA	CATSSPGQKQFF	TGTGCCACCAGTTCCCCGGGACAAAAGCAGTTCTTC
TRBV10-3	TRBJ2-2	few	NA	CAISPRLGATGELFF	TGTGCCATCAGCCCTAGACTAGGGGCCACCGGGGAGCTGTTTTTT
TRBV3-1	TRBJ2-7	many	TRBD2	CASSPTLGLDTYEQYF	TGTGCCAGCAGCCCCACCTTGGGACTAGATACCTACGAGCAGTACTTC
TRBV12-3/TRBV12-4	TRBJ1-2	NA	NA	CASRAGRDYGYTF	TGTGCCAGCAGGGCGGGACGAGACTATGGCTACACCTTC
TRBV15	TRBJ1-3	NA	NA	CATSRGHSGPGNTIYF	TGTGCCACCAGCAGAGGACATTCTGGCCCTGGAAACACCATATATTTT
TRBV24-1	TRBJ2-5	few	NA	CATSDPMTEETQYF	TGTGCCACCAGTGATCCAATGACGGAAGAGACCCAGTACTTC
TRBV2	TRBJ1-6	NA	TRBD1	CASSTRDRVSPLHF	TGTGCCAGCAGTACCCGGGACAGGGTGTCACCCCTCCACTTT
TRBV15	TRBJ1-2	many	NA	CATSRVLDLGGYTF	TGTGCCACCAGCAGAGTTTTAGACTTGGGTGGCTACACCTTC
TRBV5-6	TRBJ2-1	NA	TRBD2	CASSSITSGRFDEQFF	TGTGCCAGCAGTTCCATCACTAGCGGGAGATTCGATGAGCAGTTCTTC
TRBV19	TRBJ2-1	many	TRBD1	CASSKSGTGVSNEQFF	TGTGCCAGTAGTAAGTCCGGGACAGGGGTCTCGAATGAGCAGTTCTTC
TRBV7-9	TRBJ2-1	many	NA	CASSLERRQVEQFF	TGTGCCAGCAGCTTAGAACGGCGTCAAGTTGAGCAGTTCTTC
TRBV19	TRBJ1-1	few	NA	CASSIRGVTEAFF	TGTGCCAGTAGTATACGGGGGGTCACTGAAGCTTTCTTT
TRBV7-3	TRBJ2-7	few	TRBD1	CASSASGQIHEQYF	TGTGCCAGCAGCGCCTCGGGACAGATCCACGAGCAGTACTTC
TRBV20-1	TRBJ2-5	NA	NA	CSARTDAPWETQYF	TGCAGTGCTCGGACCGATGCTCCGTGGGAGACCCAGTACTTC
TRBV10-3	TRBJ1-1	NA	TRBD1	CAISGTGVNTEAFF	TGTGCCATCAGTGGGACAGGGGTTAACACTGAAGCTTTCTTT
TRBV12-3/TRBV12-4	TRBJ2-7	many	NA	CASRRHGSYEQYF	TGTGCCAGCAGGAGACACGGCTCCTACGAGCAGTACTTC
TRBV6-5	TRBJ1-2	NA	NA	CASSYSGGREVDGYTF	TGTGCCAGCAGTTACTCCGGCGGCAGGGAGGTTGACGGCTACACCTTC
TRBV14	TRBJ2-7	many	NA	CASSQGWGPTYEQYF	TGTGCCAGCAGCCAAGGGTGGGGACCAACCTACGAGCAGTACTTC
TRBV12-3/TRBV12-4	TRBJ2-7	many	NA	CASSLGTPYEQYF	TGTGCCAGCAGTCTCGGGACACCGTACGAGCAGTACTTC
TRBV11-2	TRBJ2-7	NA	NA	CASRWKGASDEQYF	TGTGCCAGCAGATGGAAAGGCGCCTCTGACGAGCAGTACTTC
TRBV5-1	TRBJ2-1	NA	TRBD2	CASSSSGFYNEQFF	TGCGCCAGCAGTTCTAGCGGGTTTTACAATGAGCAGTTCTTC
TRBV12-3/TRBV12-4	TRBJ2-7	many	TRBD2	CASSLGSGSWITSYEQYF	TGTGCCAGCAGTTTAGGTAGCGGGAGCTGGATTACGTCCTACGAGCAGTACTTC
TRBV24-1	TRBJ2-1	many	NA	CATSDLRSEDEQFF	TGTGCCACCAGTGATTTGAGGTCTGAGGATGAGCAGTTCTTC